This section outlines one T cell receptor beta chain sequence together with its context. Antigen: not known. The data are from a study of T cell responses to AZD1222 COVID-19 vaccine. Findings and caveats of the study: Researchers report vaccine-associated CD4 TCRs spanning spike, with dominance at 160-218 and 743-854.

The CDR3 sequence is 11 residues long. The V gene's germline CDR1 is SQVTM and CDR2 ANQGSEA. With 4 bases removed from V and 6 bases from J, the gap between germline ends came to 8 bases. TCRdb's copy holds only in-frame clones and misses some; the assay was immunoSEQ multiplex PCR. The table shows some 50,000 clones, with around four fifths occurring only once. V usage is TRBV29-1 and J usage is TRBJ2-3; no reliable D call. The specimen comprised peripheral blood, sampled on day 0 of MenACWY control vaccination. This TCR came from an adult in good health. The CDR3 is CSVAAIDTQYF. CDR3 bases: TGCAGCGTTGCAGCGATCGATACGCAGTATTTT.